This entry lists 25 T cell receptor beta chains sequenced from one sample in a study of early T cells in non-severe SARS-CoV-2 infection. Using its own MiXCR run on the 5' RACE reads, TCRdb lists one record per CDR3 protein. The sample gives 15,000 to 25,000 distinct CDR3 sequences, approximately 4% of which show up once; over 7% is in the top ten. The sequencing sample was made of whole blood. Source of these receptors: an adult who was a healthcare worker with PCR-confirmed SARS-CoV-2 infection or an uninfected control (not recorded which).

This clonotype has at least ten counts. The chain is built from TRBV12-3 or TRBV12-4 and TRBJ2-7; 7 bases map to TRBD2. CDR3 length equals 13 residues. The ends lost 6 bases at V and 2 bases at J; junction bases unmatched: 4. CDR3 in DNA: TGTGCCAGCAGGGTAGGGACTACCTACGAGCAGTACTTC. Translation gives CASRVGTTYEQYF.

A few counts support this clonotype. The chain carries TRBV6-5 and TRBJ2-7; D gene ambiguous. Deletions cut 3 bases from V and 3 bases from J, with 15 bases between. Germline V gene data show CDR1 as MNHEY and CDR2 as SVGAGI. The CDR3 is 15 amino acids. In nucleotides, the CDR3 is TGTGCCAGCAGTTATTCTGCGTTAGGCCACTACGAGCAGTACTTC. Protein product: CASSYSALGHYEQYF.

This clonotype has a count of ten or more. The chain employs TRBV4-3 and TRBJ1-2; D gene ambiguous. Germline assignment: CDR1 LGHNA and CDR2 YSLEER. The germline V and J ends were trimmed by 0 bases and 0 bases, with 8 bases remaining between them. The CDR3 sequence is 15 residues long. The DNA for the CDR3 is TGCGCCAGCAGCCAAGATGTGGCTACTAACTATGGCTACACCTTC. Its translation is CASSQDVATNYGYTF.

The sample holds many counts of this clonotype. CDR3 bases: TGTGCCAGTAGTCCGGGACTAGCGGGGGGGCGGAATGAGCAGTTCTTC. Amino acid sequence: CASSPGLAGGRNEQFF. This rearrangement joins TRBV19 to TRBJ2-1; 16 bases are a match to TRBD2. The V and J ends lost 5 bases and 7 bases, in that order; junction bases with no gene match: 5. Germline V gene data show CDR1 as LNHDA and CDR2 as SQIVND (reference sequence). The CDR3 length is 16 residues.

This clonotype was seen ten or more times. This rearrangement joins TRBV12-3 or TRBV12-4 to TRBJ2-7, with D unclear. V lost 6 bases and J lost 9, with 15 bases in between. This CDR3 comprises 12 residues. CDR3 amino acids: CASSALGPTQYF. CDR3 DNA sequence: TGTGCCAGCAGCGCCCTCGGACCGACGCAGTACTTC.

This clonotype showed up many times. The V call is TRBV12-3 or TRBV12-4, the J call TRBJ1-2, with 12 bases fitting TRBD1. The CDR3 has 17 amino acids. The V and J ends lost 4 bases and 8 bases, in that order; junction bases with no gene match: 14. The CDR3 sequence: CASSSGTGGQKGYGYTF. The CDR3 DNA sequence: TGTGCCAGCAGTTCCGGGACAGGGGGCCAGAAAGGGTACGGCTACACCTTC.

There are many counts of this clonotype. CDR3 DNA sequence: TGTGCCAGCAGTTTAGAGATTGGCTACACCTTC. Amino acid sequence: CASSLEIGYTF. The chain links TRBV12-3 or TRBV12-4 to TRBJ1-2; D ambiguous. The CDR3 has 11 amino acids. Trimming took 1 base from V and 7 from J, leaving 4 bases between them.

This clonotype was observed at least ten times. The V gene is TRBV12-5, the J gene TRBJ1-2; D remains ambiguous. V was pared by 1 base and J by 4 bases, with 4 bases between. The CDR3 is made up of 12 amino acids. CDR1 LGHNT and CDR2 FRNRAP come from the germline V gene. As DNA, the CDR3 is TGTGCTAGTGGTTTGGACAGCTATGGCTACACCTTC. It specifies CASGLDSYGYTF.

This clonotype was detected a few times. The chain joins TRBV6-5 to TRBJ1-2; D remains ambiguous. Trimming took off 7 bases at V and 7 bases at J, with 10 bases between the two ends. This CDR3 comprises 11 residues. The germline V gene has CDR1 MNHEY and CDR2 SVGAGI. The CDR3 region has the DNA TGTGCCAGCATAGGGTTGACTGGCTACACCTTC. Translating it yields CASIGLTGYTF.

This clonotype was seen a few times. V gene TRBV12-3 or TRBV12-4 combines with J gene TRBJ1-1; D possibly corresponds to TRBD1 (5 bases). CDR3 size: 16 residues. The V gene lost 5 bases and the J gene lost 0 bases, with 16 bases spanning the gap. CDR3 bases: TGTGCCAGCAGTCTCCTCTCTGGGGGTATGAACACTGAAGCTTTCTTT. Translation: CASSLLSGGMNTEAFF.

This clonotype was seen ten or more times. DNA for the CDR3: TGTGCCAGCAGTGAAGCGGGGGGGCGCGGGGAGCTGTTTTTT. This gives the protein CASSEAGGRGELFF. The chain has TRBV6-5 and TRBJ2-2, with 10 nucleotides matching TRBD2. CDR3 size: 14 residues. The J segment lost 7 bases and the V segment lost 5 bases, leaving 4 bases of the junction unmatched. From germline, CDR1 is MNHEY and CDR2 SVGAGI.

This clonotype was detected ten times or more. This sequence joins TRBV20-1 and TRBJ2-3, with D perhaps matching TRBD2 (5 bases). V was cut by 6 bases and J by 1 base, with 11 bases left in between. Germline V CDR1 and CDR2: DFQATT, SNEGSKA (reference sequence). The CDR3 consists of 13 residues. The CDR3 loop is CSASGLGTDTQYF. In nucleotides, the CDR3 is TGCAGTGCAAGCGGACTTGGCACAGATACGCAGTATTTT.

This clonotype was detected ten times or more. The chain has TRBV10-3 and TRBJ2-1, with D possibly TRBD1 on 6 matching bases. The CDR3 is 13 amino acids. Germline V gene sequence: CDR1 ENHRY, CDR2 SYGVKD. V lost 7 bases and J lost 7, with 14 bases in between. The CDR3 coding sequence is TGTGCCATCAAGCTCTCAGGGGAGAATGAGCAGTTCTTC. It encodes CAIKLSGENEQFF.

This clonotype is labeled as medium-sized. The rearrangement uses TRBV20-1 and TRBJ2-1; TRBD2 agrees at 8 bases. The CDR3 covers 14 residues. CDR1 and CDR2 from the germline V gene are DFQATT and SNEGSKA (reference sequence). Losses at the gene ends were 2 bases for V and 7 bases for J; bases not matched to a gene: 7. The DNA of the CDR3 is TGCAGTGCTAGACCCACGAGCGGGGGAAATGAGCAGTTCTTC. Translation: CSARPTSGGNEQFF.

Many counts were recorded for this clonotype. This chain connects TRBV19 to TRBJ1-2; no reliable D call. The CDR3 has 11 residues. From germline, CDR1 is LNHDA and CDR2 SQIVND (reference sequence). The V end was cut by 2 bases, the J end by 7 bases, with 5 bases between. CDR3 DNA: TGTGCCAGTAGTATATCATCTGGCTACACCTTC. Protein sequence: CASSISSGYTF.

At least ten counts were recorded for this clonotype. J is TRBJ1-6 and V is TRBV5-1, with D maybe TRBD1 (6 bases). Between the trimmed V and J ends, which lost 3 bases and 8 bases, there was a span of 12 bases. Per germline, CDR1 SGHRS and CDR2 YFSETQ. The CDR3 is 14 amino acids. CDR3 coding DNA: TGCGCCAGCAGCTCAACAGGGAATGATTCACCCCTCCACTTT. Translating gives CASSSTGNDSPLHF. Using reference TRBV5-1 and TRBJ1-6 for the parts outside the CDR3, the full variable domain is KAGVTQTPRYLIKTRGQQVTLSCSPISGHRSVSWYQQTPGQGLQFLFEYFSETQRNKGNFPGRFSGRQFSNSRSEMNVSTLELGDSALYLCASSSTGNDSPLHFGNGTRLTVT.

Many counts were recorded for this clonotype. The V call is TRBV7-2, the J call TRBJ1-2, with D perhaps matching TRBD1 (5 bases). CDR3 length: 13 residues. Germline CDR1 SGHTA, CDR2 FQGNSA. Deletions cut 4 bases from V and 6 bases from J, with 12 bases between. CDR3 region: CASSSGANHGYTF. The CDR3 DNA is TGTGCCAGCAGCTCCGGGGCCAACCATGGCTACACCTTC. Using reference TRBV7-2 and TRBJ1-2 for the parts outside the CDR3, the full variable domain is GAGVSQSPSNKVTEKGKDVELRCDPISGHTALYWYRQSLGQGLEFLIYFQGNSAPDKSGLPSDRFSAERTGGSVSTLTIQRTQQEDSAVYLCASSSGANHGYTFGSGTRLTVV.

This clonotype was seen at least ten times. The chain recombines TRBV2 with TRBJ2-3, with D possibly TRBD2 on 6 matching bases. The length of the CDR3 is 13 residues. Germline V gene data show CDR1 as SNHLY and CDR2 as FYNNEI. Deletions cut 9 bases from V and 6 bases from J, with 16 bases between. CDR3 DNA sequence: TGTGCCAGTACTGGAGTAGCGGATGATACGCAGTATTTT. Protein product: CASTGVADDTQYF.

This clonotype was counted many times. V usage is TRBV6-5 and J usage is TRBJ1-6, with unresolved D. Trimming left V 6 bases short and J 0 bases short, with 12 bases between. This CDR3 is 16 amino acids long. Germline lookup yields CDR1 MNHEY and CDR2 SVGAGI. The CDR3 DNA reads as TGTGCCAGCAGACCCACCACAAGCTCCTATAATTCACCCCTCCACTTT. It translates to CASRPTTSSYNSPLHF.

This clonotype was recorded many times. The chain has TRBV3-1 and TRBJ2-7, with D perhaps matching TRBD1 (5 bases). In germline, CDR1 is LGHDT, CDR2 YNNKEL (reference sequence). The V end lost 3 bases, the J end lost 0 bases, and 9 bases lay between the germline ends. The CDR3 spans 14 residues. Here the CDR3 reads CASSQGLNSYEQYF. In nucleotides, the CDR3 is TGTGCCAGCAGCCAGGGGCTCAACTCCTACGAGCAGTACTTC.

This clonotype was counted many times. The chain is built from TRBV29-1 and TRBJ1-1; D remains unclear. CDR3 length: 10 amino acids. V was clipped by 6 bases and J by 3 bases, with 5 bases between them. Germline CDR1 SQVTM, CDR2 ANQGSEA. The CDR3 bases are TGCAGCGTGTCGTACACTGAAGCTTTCTTT. It codes for CSVSYTEAFF. The whole variable domain, filled in from reference TRBV29-1 and TRBJ1-1, reads SAVISQKPSRDICQRGTSLTIQCQVDSQVTMMFWYRQQPGQSLTLIATANQGSEATYESGFVIDKFPISRPNLTFSTLTVSNMSPEDSSIYLCSVSYTEAFFGQGTRLTVV.

This clonotype was seen repeatedly, ten times or more. The J gene is TRBJ2-1, the V gene TRBV5-1, with 11 bases identical to TRBD2. The CDR3 contains 14 residues. Per germline, CDR1 SGHRS and CDR2 YFSETQ. V gave up 8 bases and J gave up 7 bases; unmatched junction bases: 8. The CDR3 spells CASSGGAFRNEQFF. The CDR3 nucleotides read TGCGCCAGTAGCGGGGGGGCCTTTCGGAATGAGCAGTTCTTC.

This clonotype was seen ten or more times. V gene TRBV5-4 combines with J gene TRBJ2-5; 10 bases agree with TRBD1. Germline V lookup: CDR1 SGHNT, CDR2 YYREEE (reference sequence). The CDR3 covers 15 residues. J gave up 5 bases and V 4 bases, and 8 bases lay outside the gene matches. The CDR3 is CASSLDRGMGETQYF. The DNA of the CDR3 is TGTGCCAGCAGCCTGGACAGGGGGATGGGGGAGACCCAGTACTTC.

This clonotype was seen many times. CDR3 sequence: CASSRTVEQFF. Here the CDR3 DNA reads TGTGCCAGCAGCAGGACAGTCGAGCAGTTCTTC. The rearrangement links TRBV5-6 to TRBJ2-1; D may be TRBD1 (6 bases). The CDR3 totals 11 residues. Trimming removed 4 bases from V and 10 bases from J, with 9 bases in between. Germline CDR1 and CDR2: SGHDT and YYEEEE. The full variable domain, rest sourced from reference TRBV5-6 and TRBJ2-1, is DAGVTQSPTHLIKTRGQQVTLRCSPKSGHDTVSWYQQALGQGPQFIFQYYEEEERQRGNFPDRFSGHQFPNYSSELNVNALLLGDSALYLCASSRTVEQFFGPGTRLTVL.

This clonotype was observed at least ten times. J is TRBJ1-1 and V is TRBV7-3; a possible D gene is TRBD1 (6 bases). From germline, CDR1 is SGHTA and CDR2 FQGTGA. CDR3 length: 14 amino acids. V was cut by 4 bases and J by 4 bases, with 13 bases left in between. Here the CDR3 DNA reads TGTGCCAGCAGCTCAACAGGGTCGGTCACTGAAGCTTTCTTT. It encodes CASSSTGSVTEAFF.